The 27 T cell receptor beta chains below were found in one sample sequenced in a study of cytomegalovirus exposure and HLA in healthy donors (dated by TCRdb to 2015 to 2018). The receptor library was made with the immunoSEQ multiplex PCR assay. A mixture of 60 forward primers for TCR Vbeta segments and 13 reverse primers for TCR Jbeta segments was used in the multiplex PCR. TCRdb took over this immuneACCESS table, retaining in-frame rearrangements with V and J assigned. Such tables are incomplete; in checked studies, under half of the missing clones stem from an unresolved V gene, and the remainder is unexplained. For this sample the table gives 140,000 or so clones, of which about two thirds were detected only once. Less than 5% of the sample is taken by the ten largest. Sequenced material: PBMCs. The receptors stem from a man in his 60s in good health and CMV-seronegative.

The chain links TRBV7-8 to TRBJ1-1, with a tentative D call TRBD1 (5 bases). The V and J ends lost 0 bases and 1 base respectively, with 15 bases between them. The CDR3 contains 17 residues. CDR1 is SGHVS and CDR2 is FQNEAQ in the germline V gene. In DNA, the CDR3 is TGTGCCAGCAGCTTAGCGTTACTGGGACTCTCGAACACTGAAGCTTTCTTT. It codes for CASSLALLGLSNTEAFF.

The chain carries TRBV11-2 and TRBJ2-4; possibly TRBD1 for D (5 bases). CDR1 and CDR2 (germline): SGHAT, FQNNGV. V gave up 0 bases and J gave up 8 bases, with 17 bases separating them. The CDR3 runs to 16 residues. The CDR3 region has the DNA TGTGCCAGCAGCTTAGATCTAAGGCAGGGTTTGGACATTCAGTACTTC. This sequence encodes CASSLDLRQGLDIQYF.

The chain is built from TRBV6-1 and TRBJ1-2; TRBD1 matches at 10 bases. The ends lost 4 bases at V and 3 bases at J; junction bases unmatched: 11. Germline V CDR1 and CDR2: MNHNS, SASEGT. The CDR3 loop spans 17 amino acids. CDR3 protein: CASSAPVGQGQYYGYTF. In DNA, the CDR3 is TGTGCCAGCAGTGCACCCGTGGGACAGGGGCAATACTATGGCTACACCTTC.

This rearrangement joins TRBV28 to TRBJ1-1; D perhaps matches TRBD1 (5 bases). The germline V gene has CDR1 MDHEN and CDR2 SYDVKM. The CDR3 covers 15 residues. V lost 6 bases and J lost 4, with 18 bases in between. The chain's CDR3 is CASSPNTVRGTEAFF. In DNA form, the CDR3 reads TGTGCCAGCAGCCCAAACACCGTTAGGGGCACTGAAGCTTTCTTT.

The CDR3 region is CASSEKVFTPGQGTTYEQYF. In nucleotides, the CDR3 is TGTGCCAGCAGTGAAAAAGTATTCACACCGGGACAGGGCACCACCTACGAGCAGTACTTC. J is TRBJ2-7 and V is TRBV6-1; 9 nucleotides line up with TRBD1. V lost 2 bases and J lost 2; bases outside the gene matches: 19. The CDR3 spans 20 residues. Germline assignment: CDR1 MNHNS and CDR2 SASEGT.

Details on this clone: One end of the junction is discordant with germline, which a read error may explain. The chain joins TRBV18 to TRBJ1-2; TRBD1 matches 7 bases. The CDR3 consists of 15 residues. Germline CDR1 is KGHSH and CDR2 is LQKENI. CDR3 DNA sequence: TGTGCCAGCTCACCACGGAGGGCCGAGGGGACAGAAGATTTCTTC. This codes for CASSPRRAEGTEDFF. Full variable domain (remainder filled in from reference TRBV18 and TRBJ1-2): NAGVMQNPRHLVRRRGQEARLRCSPMKGHSHVYWYRQLPEEGLKFMVYLQKENIIDESGMPKERFSAEFPKEGPSILRIQQVVRGDSAAYFCASSPRRAEGTEDFFGSGTRLTVV.

CDR3 in amino acids: CASERRGRAGNTIYF. The DNA of the CDR3 is TGTGCCAGCGAAAGGCGGGGCAGGGCTGGAAACACCATATATTTT. V and J are TRBV6-5 and TRBJ1-3, with D possibly TRBD1 on 5 matching bases. The CDR3 loop spans 15 amino acids. Trimming left V 8 bases short and J 2 bases short, with 16 bases between. The germline CDR1 and CDR2 sequences are MNHEY and SVGAGI.

The rearrangement uses TRBV4-1 and TRBJ2-3; 8 bases are a match to TRBD2. The CDR3 length is 15 residues. CDR1 is MGHRA and CDR2 is YSYEKL in the germline V gene. Trimming removed 2 bases from V and 7 bases from J; junction bases left unmatched: 8. The CDR3 bases are TGCGCCAGCAGCCAACCTACTAGCGGCATATATACGCAGTATTTT. Translation: CASSQPTSGIYTQYF.

This clone has only a few counts. CDR3 DNA sequence: TGTGCCACCAGCAAGAGGACAGGGGAAGGTGAAAAACTGTTTTTT. Encoded protein: CATSKRTGEGEKLFF. The chain is built from TRBV15 and TRBJ1-4, with 9 bases lining up with TRBD1. CDR3 length: 15 residues. CDR1 LNHNV and CDR2 YYDKDF come from the germline V gene (reference sequence). J lost 7 bases, V lost 4 bases, and 7 bases had no gene match.

The V and J genes are TRBV11-1 and TRBJ2-3, with 8 bases aligning to TRBD2. Germline V gene lookup returns CDR1 SGHAT and CDR2 FQDESV (reference sequence). Germline trimming cut 7 bases from V and 1 base from J; bases unmatched to any gene: 4. The CDR3 runs to 14 residues. This CDR3 reads CASTLTSGTDTQYF. The CDR3 coding sequence is TGTGCCAGCACCTTGACTAGCGGCACAGATACGCAGTATTTT.

The chain joins TRBV28 to TRBJ2-1; 8 positions match TRBD2. Germline CDR1 is MDHEN and CDR2 is SYDVKM. Unmatched junction bases numbered 5, after V lost 8 bases and J lost 2 bases. The CDR3 has 14 amino acids. CDR3 sequence: CASWASGPYNEQFF. For the CDR3, the DNA is TGTGCCAGCTGGGCTAGCGGGCCCTACAATGAGCAGTTCTTC.

This clone was observed a few times. V is TRBV2 and J is TRBJ1-1; tentative D call: TRBD1 (6 bases). The germline V gene encodes CDR1 SNHLY and CDR2 FYNNEI. The CDR3 extends over 11 amino acids. V lost 6 bases to trimming and J lost 5 bases, with 7 bases between them. CDR3 loop: CASRQGTEAFF. CDR3 bases: TGTGCCAGCAGACAGGGAACTGAAGCTTTCTTT.

This chain links TRBV9 with TRBJ2-3, with a possible D match to TRBD1 (5 bases). Germline V gene lookup returns CDR1 SGDLS and CDR2 YYNGEE. Trimming removed 0 bases from V and 2 bases from J, with 10 bases in between. The CDR3 sequence is 15 residues long. The CDR3 loop is CASSVVAGATDTQYF. In DNA, the CDR3 is TGTGCCAGCAGCGTAGTGGCTGGGGCCACAGATACGCAGTATTTT.

The DNA for the CDR3 is TGTGCCATCAGTGAGTCCGGGGTCCCCAATGAGCAGTTCTTC. As protein: CAISESGVPNEQFF. The chain links TRBV10-3 to TRBJ2-1; D might be TRBD2 (5 bases). V was pared by 0 bases and J by 6 bases, with 9 bases between. The length of the CDR3 is 14 residues. CDR1 is ENHRY, CDR2 SYGVKD, per germline.

V and J are TRBV28 and TRBJ1-1, with D unresolved. V gave up 6 bases and J gave up 1 base, with 12 bases separating them. CDR1 and CDR2 (germline): MDHEN, SYDVKM. This CDR3 region has 14 residues. DNA of the CDR3: TGTGCCAGCAGCTCTGGCTACAGGAACACTGAAGCTTTCTTT. It encodes CASSSGYRNTEAFF.

CDR3 bases: TGTGCCAGCAGGACAGGGGTAACAGATACGCAGTATTTT. Translating it yields CASRTGVTDTQYF. The chain links TRBV2 to TRBJ2-3, with TRBD1 identical over 8 bases. Per germline, CDR1 SNHLY and CDR2 FYNNEI. This CDR3 has 13 residues. The V gene end was trimmed by 6 bases and the J gene end by 3 bases; junction bases not matched to a gene: 2.

This clone was recorded a few times. The chain combines TRBV7-3 with TRBJ1-2; 8 nucleotides align to TRBD1. CDR3 length: 14 amino acids. The V gene's germline CDR1 is SGHTA and CDR2 FQGTGA. V trimming: 3 bases; J trimming: 6 bases; junction bases outside the gene matches: 6. Here the CDR3 reads CASSLWTGQHGYTF. CDR3 sequence (DNA): TGTGCCAGCAGCTTGTGGACAGGGCAGCATGGCTACACCTTC.

This clone occurred a few times. This chain links TRBV6-1 with TRBJ1-1; maybe TRBD1 (5 bases). CDR3 size: 14 residues. Trimming shortened V by 5 bases and J by 3 bases, and 13 bases separated the two germline ends. Per germline, CDR1 MNHNS and CDR2 SASEGT. The CDR3 loop reads CASSPRGGDTEAFF. CDR3 bases: TGTGCCAGCAGTCCTCGGGGGGGGGACACTGAAGCTTTCTTT.

The rearrangement uses TRBV6-6 and TRBJ1-5; no reliable D call. The CDR3 totals 15 residues. Germline-derived CDR1 and CDR2 are MNHNY and SVGAGI (reference sequence). The V and J ends lost 4 bases and 0 bases respectively, with 10 bases between them. The CDR3, as DNA: TGTGCCAGCAGTTCCGGGATCGATAGCAATCAGCCCCAGCATTTT. Translating gives CASSSGIDSNQPQHF.

The chain joins TRBV5-4 to TRBJ1-3; D gene unclear. The CDR3 loop spans 15 amino acids. Germline CDR1 is SGHNT and CDR2 is YYREEE (reference sequence). Deletions cut 0 bases from V and 4 bases from J, with 11 bases between. The CDR3 loop is CASSLGGPGGNTIYF. The CDR3 nucleotides are TGTGCCAGCAGCTTGGGAGGTCCGGGAGGAAACACCATATATTTT.

The chain carries TRBV28 and TRBJ2-5; 9 nucleotides match TRBD1. Germline CDR1 and CDR2: MDHEN and SYDVKM. The CDR3 runs to 14 residues. J lost 5 bases, V lost 7 bases, and 8 bases had no gene match. The CDR3 here is CASTTQGAEETQYF. CDR3 nucleotide sequence: TGTGCCAGCACCACACAGGGGGCTGAGGAGACCCAGTACTTC.

The chain carries TRBV18 and TRBJ1-1; TRBD1 agrees at 10 bases. This CDR3 has 17 amino acids. Per the germline V gene, CDR1 is KGHSH and CDR2 is LQKENI. V dropped 3 bases and J dropped 1; count of bases not matched to a gene: 8. The CDR3 DNA follows: TGTGCCAGCTCACCTCTCCAACGGGACAGGGGGAACACTGAAGCTTTCTTT. This encodes CASSPLQRDRGNTEAFF.

This clone has only a few counts. The chain is built from TRBV7-8 and TRBJ2-7; TRBD1 matches at 9 bases. The germline V gene encodes CDR1 SGHVS and CDR2 FQNEAQ. The CDR3 has 15 residues. Germline trimming cut 5 bases from V and 1 base from J; bases unmatched to any gene: 6. CDR3: CASSPWTGESYEQYF. The CDR3 DNA is TGTGCCAGCAGCCCGTGGACAGGGGAGTCCTACGAGCAGTACTTC.

The rearrangement links TRBV12-5 to TRBJ2-3; D might be TRBD1 (6 bases). Germline CDR1 is LGHNT and CDR2 is FRNRAP. The CDR3 is 13 residues long. V lost 5 bases to trimming and J lost 4 bases, with 10 bases between them. CDR3 loop: CASGTTGSDTQYF. DNA of the CDR3: TGTGCTAGTGGTACCACAGGGTCAGATACGCAGTATTTT.

The V call is TRBV7-6, the J call TRBJ1-4, with 8 bases aligning to TRBD1. CDR1 and CDR2 from the germline V gene are SGHVS and FNYEAQ. The CDR3 runs to 19 residues. The J segment lost 4 bases and the V segment lost 2 bases, leaving 15 bases of the junction unmatched. CDR3 sequence: CASSLRAPQGEFDNEKLFF. The CDR3 nucleotides read TGTGCCAGCAGCTTACGAGCCCCACAGGGGGAATTTGATAATGAAAAACTGTTTTTT.

The V gene is TRBV11-3, the J gene TRBJ1-1, with TRBD1 identical over 7 bases. The CDR3 length is 16 residues. The V gene end was trimmed by 5 bases and the J gene end by 1 base; junction bases not matched to a gene: 10. Germline V gene sequence: CDR1 SGHNT, CDR2 YENEEA. The CDR3 loop reads CASSPLTGSRNTEAFF. The DNA of the CDR3 is TGTGCCAGCAGCCCATTGACAGGGTCGAGGAACACTGAAGCTTTCTTT.

The chain joins TRBV27 to TRBJ2-5, with 10 bases lining up with TRBD2. Looked up from germline, CDR1 is MNHEY and CDR2 is SMNVEV (reference sequence). The CDR3 loop spans 16 amino acids. After removal of 4 bases from V and 4 bases from J, the junction contained 9 bases not matched to a gene. DNA of the CDR3: TGTGCCAGCAGTTCCCTAGGGCTAGCGGGAGTAGAGACCCAGTACTTC. It yields the protein CASSSLGLAGVETQYF.